These T cell receptor beta chains were read from a single sample in a study of CD8+ T cells in alopecia areata. Clones were sequenced by immunoSEQ multiplex PCR, and TCRdb holds only the in-frame ones, with some missing. Of some 200,000 clones listed, roughly three fifths are singletons. The sample consisted of CD4+ T cells sorted from blood, taken at week 4, from a patient treated with tofacitinib. All receptors come from a human donor with alopecia areata. CDR3s include the opening cysteine and the closing phenylalanine or tryptophan. Fields, in order: clone size, J gene, V gene, D gene, CDR3 protein, CDR3 DNA. A D gene is named only where the DNA matches it firmly. Where a row states a size, it is once, few, many or the class of an expanded clone; other rows omit it.

size: .
J: TRBJ2-5
V: TRBV25-1
D: .
CDR3: CASSETPLQETQYF
DNA: TGTGCCAGCAGTGAGACACCTCTACAAGAGACCCAGTACTTC

size: .
J: TRBJ2-7
V: TRBV29-1
D: .
CDR3: CSVEGINRSQYF
DNA: TGCAGCGTTGAAGGGATAAATCGGTCGCAGTACTTC

size: .
J: TRBJ2-2
V: TRBV5-4
D: .
CDR3: CASSPKGSSATGELFF
DNA: TGTGCCAGCAGCCCAAAAGGAAGCTCTGCCACCGGGGAGCTGTTTTTT

size: .
J: TRBJ2-2
V: TRBV11-2
D: .
CDR3: CASSLDLGLNTGELFF
DNA: TGTGCCAGCAGCTTAGACCTAGGGTTGAACACCGGGGAGCTGTTTTTT

size: few
J: TRBJ1-2
V: TRBV7-9
D: .
CDR3: CASSPTRGGRGYTF
DNA: TGTGCCAGCAGCCCGACTCGGGGGGGCCGTGGCTACACCTTC

size: .
J: TRBJ2-2
V: TRBV7-2
D: TRBD1
CDR3: CASSLEGTGNTGELFF
DNA: TGTGCCAGCAGCTTAGAAGGGACAGGGAACACCGGGGAGCTGTTTTTT

size: .
J: TRBJ1-6
V: TRBV5-6
D: TRBD1
CDR3: CASSYLGPTGGNSPLHF
DNA: TGTGCCAGCAGTTACCTTGGTCCAACAGGGGGAAATTCACCCCTCCACTTT

size: .
J: TRBJ2-2
V: TRBV28
D: .
CDR3: CASSLAVTGELFF
DNA: TGTGCCAGCAGTTTAGCTGTCACCGGGGAGCTGTTTTTT

size: few
J: TRBJ1-1
V: TRBV21-1
D: .
CDR3: CASSKIRGNTNTEAFF
DNA: TGTGCCAGCAGCAAGATTCGGGGTAATACGAACACTGAAGCTTTCTTT

size: .
J: TRBJ2-5
V: TRBV27
D: .
CDR3: CASSFRGGAETQYF
DNA: TGTGCCAGCAGTTTTCGTGGGGGGGCAGAGACCCAGTACTTC

size: .
J: TRBJ1-2
V: TRBV7-2
D: TRBD1
CDR3: CASSSGQGVGYTF
DNA: TGTGCCAGCAGCTCGGGACAGGGTGTGGGCTACACCTTC

size: few
J: TRBJ1-3
V: TRBV2
D: .
CDR3: CASSGRSAGNTIYF
DNA: TGTGCCAGCAGCGGGAGGTCAGCCGGAAACACCATATATTTT

size: few
J: TRBJ2-1
V: TRBV7-2
D: TRBD1
CDR3: CASRGQGGYNEQFF
DNA: TGTGCCAGCAGAGGACAGGGTGGCTACAATGAGCAGTTCTTC

size: .
J: TRBJ2-3
V: TRBV2
D: .
CDR3: CASLEWTVGDTQYF
DNA: TGTGCCAGCCTTGAATGGACAGTTGGAGATACGCAGTATTTT

size: .
J: TRBJ2-3
V: TRBV27
D: TRBD1
CDR3: CASSRSEQGGRRTDTQYF
DNA: TGTGCCAGCAGTCGATCGGAACAGGGGGGCCGTCGCACAGATACGCAGTATTTT

size: .
J: TRBJ2-1
V: TRBV29-1
D: .
CDR3: CSVEAPRAAFF
DNA: TGCAGCGTTGAAGCTCCGCGGGCCGCGTTCTTC

size: once
J: TRBJ1-2
V: TRBV5-1
D: .
CDR3: CASSLTTGDLSGYTF
DNA: TGCGCCAGCAGCTTGACGACCGGAGATCTATCGGGCTACACCTTC

size: .
J: TRBJ1-2
V: TRBV11-2
D: .
CDR3: CASSPPGWNGYTF
DNA: TGTGCCAGCAGCCCTCCGGGGTGGAATGGCTACACCTTC

size: .
J: TRBJ1-5
V: TRBV7-8
D: TRBD1
CDR3: CASSVGTGAHQPQHF
DNA: TGTGCCAGCAGCGTAGGGACAGGGGCTCATCAGCCCCAGCATTTT

size: .
J: TRBJ2-3
V: TRBV5-1
D: TRBD1
CDR3: CASSSGQGIIDTQYF
DNA: TGCGCCAGCAGTTCCGGACAGGGGATCATAGATACGCAGTATTTT

size: .
J: TRBJ1-1
V: TRBV10-3
D: .
CDR3: CAINRAMNTEAFF
DNA: TGTGCCATCAACAGGGCTATGAACACTGAAGCTTTCTTT

size: .
J: TRBJ2-5
V: TRBV5-1
D: TRBD2
CDR3: CASSLIGRSGAETQYF
DNA: TGCGCCAGCAGCTTGATCGGGCGTAGCGGGGCAGAGACCCAGTACTTC

size: .
J: TRBJ2-1
V: TRBV29-1
D: .
CDR3: CSARGATNNEQFF
DNA: TGCAGCGCCCGTGGGGCGACAAACAATGAGCAGTTCTTC

size: .
J: TRBJ1-2
V: TRBV7-8
D: .
CDR3: CASSRDRLPRGYTF
DNA: TGTGCCAGCAGCCGGGACCGATTACCCCGGGGCTACACCTTC

size: .
J: TRBJ2-6
V: TRBV9
D: .
CDR3: CASRNSGANVLTF
DNA: TGTGCCAGCAGGAACTCTGGGGCCAACGTCCTGACTTTC

size: few
J: TRBJ2-2
V: TRBV11-2
D: .
CDR3: CASSLVPGELFF
DNA: TGTGCCAGCAGCTTAGTCCCCGGGGAGCTGTTTTTT

size: .
J: TRBJ1-1
V: TRBV7-9
D: .
CDR3: CASSLEGVSEAFF
DNA: TGTGCCAGCAGCTTAGAGGGGGTCTCTGAAGCTTTCTTT

size: .
J: TRBJ2-1
V: TRBV4-2
D: .
CDR3: CASSQGRDNEQFF
DNA: TGTGCCAGCAGCCAAGGGAGGGACAATGAGCAGTTCTTC

size: .
J: TRBJ2-2
V: TRBV30
D: .
CDR3: CAWSPENTGELFF
DNA: TGTGCCTGGAGTCCGGAGAACACCGGGGAGCTGTTTTTT

size: .
J: TRBJ1-1
V: TRBV2
D: .
CDR3: CASSEGSTEAFF
DNA: TGTGCCAGCAGTGAGGGAAGCACTGAAGCTTTCTTT

size: .
J: TRBJ1-2
V: TRBV25-1
D: TRBD1
CDR3: CASSVGQGNFGYGYTF
DNA: TGTGCCAGCAGTGTGGGACAGGGGAACTTTGGCTATGGCTACACCTTC

size: .
J: TRBJ2-6
V: TRBV28
D: .
CDR3: CASSPRGYGTPGDVLTF
DNA: TGTGCCAGCAGCCCTAGAGGGTACGGGACTCCTGGCGACGTCCTGACTTTC

size: once
J: TRBJ2-5
V: TRBV9
D: .
CDR3: CASSVGTQETQYF
DNA: TGTGCCAGCAGCGTTGGAACCCAAGAGACCCAGTACTTC

size: .
J: TRBJ2-7
V: TRBV7-2
D: TRBD1
CDR3: CASSLHLFRGRSYEQYF
DNA: TGTGCCAGCAGCTTACATCTGTTCAGGGGGCGTTCCTACGAGCAGTACTTC

size: .
J: TRBJ2-4
V: TRBV7-2
D: .
CDR3: CASSLGLSGARDIQYF
DNA: TGTGCCAGCAGCTTGGGTCTGTCCGGGGCGAGGGACATTCAGTACTTC

size: .
J: TRBJ2-3
V: TRBV7-8
D: TRBD1
CDR3: CASSSAWTGNSDTQYF
DNA: TGTGCCAGCAGCTCGGCATGGACAGGGAATTCAGATACGCAGTATTTT

size: .
J: TRBJ2-2
V: TRBV7-6
D: .
CDR3: CASSPHTANTGELFF
DNA: TGTGCCAGCAGCCCTCATACCGCGAACACCGGGGAGCTGTTTTTT

size: .
J: TRBJ2-7
V: TRBV11-2
D: .
CDR3: CASSLEPSRGWEQYF
DNA: TGTGCCAGCAGCTTAGAACCTTCGAGGGGATGGGAGCAGTACTTC

size: .
J: TRBJ1-2
V: TRBV30
D: .
CDR3: CAWSVRQAVLKDGYTF
DNA: TGTGCCTGGAGTGTAAGACAGGCCGTTCTGAAAGATGGCTACACCTTC

size: .
J: TRBJ1-2
V: TRBV7-2
D: TRBD1
CDR3: CASSRPGQGGYGYTF
DNA: TGTGCCAGCAGCAGGCCGGGACAGGGCGGCTATGGCTACACCTTC

size: .
J: TRBJ2-3
V: TRBV28
D: .
CDR3: CATSPAEAGTDTQYF
DNA: TGTGCCACCTCCCCTGCGGAAGCTGGCACAGATACGCAGTATTTT

size: .
J: TRBJ1-2
V: TRBV18
D: .
CDR3: CASSPFQRTENYGYTF
DNA: TGTGCCAGCTCACCGTTTCAGCGAACAGAAAACTATGGCTACACCTTC